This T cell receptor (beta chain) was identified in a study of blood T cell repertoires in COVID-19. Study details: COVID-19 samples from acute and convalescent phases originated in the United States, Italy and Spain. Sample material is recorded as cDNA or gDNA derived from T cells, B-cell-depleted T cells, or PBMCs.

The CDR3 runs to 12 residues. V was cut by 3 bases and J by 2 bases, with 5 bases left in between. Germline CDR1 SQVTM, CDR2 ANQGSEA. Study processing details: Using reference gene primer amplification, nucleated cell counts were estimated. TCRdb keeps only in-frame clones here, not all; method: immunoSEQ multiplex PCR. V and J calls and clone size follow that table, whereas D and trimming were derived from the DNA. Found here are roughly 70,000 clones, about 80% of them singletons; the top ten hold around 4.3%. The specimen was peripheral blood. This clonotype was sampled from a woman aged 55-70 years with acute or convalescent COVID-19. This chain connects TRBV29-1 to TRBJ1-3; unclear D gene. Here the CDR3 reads CSVDAPGNTIYF. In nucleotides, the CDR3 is TGCAGCGTTGACGCGCCTGGAAACACCATATATTTT.